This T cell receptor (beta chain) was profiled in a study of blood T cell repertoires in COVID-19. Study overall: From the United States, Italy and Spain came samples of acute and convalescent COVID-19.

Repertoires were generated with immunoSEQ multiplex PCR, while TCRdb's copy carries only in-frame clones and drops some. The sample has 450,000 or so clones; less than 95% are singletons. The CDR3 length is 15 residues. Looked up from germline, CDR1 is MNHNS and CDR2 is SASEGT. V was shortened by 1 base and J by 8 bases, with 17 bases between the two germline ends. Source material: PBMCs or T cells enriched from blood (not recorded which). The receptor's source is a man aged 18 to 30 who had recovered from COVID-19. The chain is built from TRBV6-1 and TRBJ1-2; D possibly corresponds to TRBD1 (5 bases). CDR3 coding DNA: TGTGCCAGCAGTGAAGGCCGTACAGGATTTCAGGGCTACACCTTC. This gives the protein CASSEGRTGFQGYTF.